This T cell receptor (beta chain) was sequenced in a study of Ad26.COV2.S vaccination and SARS-CoV-2 variants. The germline CDR1 and CDR2 sequences are ENHRY and SYGVKD. The CDR3 loop spans 12 amino acids. V lost 6 bases and J 5 bases, leaving 11 bases between the germline ends. Sequenced by immunoSEQ multiplex PCR; TCRdb stores in-frame clones only, minus some. The sample contains 300,000 to 400,000 clones, roughly 91% of which appear only once. Treatment: roughly 19 received Ad26.COV2.S at low or high dose, single or two shots; about 5 received placebo; per-sample allocation not given. The samples date from day 63 after the first vaccine or placebo injection.

The sequenced sample was peripheral blood, obtained in a trial of Ad26.COV2.S vaccine versus placebo. This sequence joins TRBV10-3 and TRBJ2-7, with unresolved D. This clonotype originated in a person between 18 and 60 years old who received the Ad26.COV2.S COVID-19 vaccine or a placebo. DNA of the CDR3: TGTGCCATCAGCTGGGCGTCCGACGAGCAGTACTTC. Residues: CAISWASDEQYF.